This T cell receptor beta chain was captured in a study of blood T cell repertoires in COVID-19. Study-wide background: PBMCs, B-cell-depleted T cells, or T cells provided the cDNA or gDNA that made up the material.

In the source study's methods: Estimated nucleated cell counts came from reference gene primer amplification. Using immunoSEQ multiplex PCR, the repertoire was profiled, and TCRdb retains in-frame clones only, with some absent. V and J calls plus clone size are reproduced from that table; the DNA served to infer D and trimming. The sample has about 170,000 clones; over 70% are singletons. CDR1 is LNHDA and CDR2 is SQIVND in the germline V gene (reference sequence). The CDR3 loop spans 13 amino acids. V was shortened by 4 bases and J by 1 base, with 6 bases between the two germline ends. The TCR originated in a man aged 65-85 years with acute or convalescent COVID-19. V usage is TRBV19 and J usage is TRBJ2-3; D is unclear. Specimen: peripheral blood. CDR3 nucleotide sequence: TGTGCCAGTAGTAGAGGCCGCACAGATACGCAGTATTTT. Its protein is CASSRGRTDTQYF.